These 24 T cell receptor beta chains came from one sample sequenced in a study of blood T cell repertoires in COVID-19. Only in-frame clones appear in the TCRdb table, and some are missing; sequencing was by immunoSEQ multiplex PCR. The sample holds fewer than 350,000 clones, 90% seen once. The sample was PBMCs or T cells enriched from blood (not recorded which). The receptor source for this set is a woman under 30 with acute COVID-19.

The rearrangement joins TRBV5-1 to TRBJ2-1; D remains unclear. The V gene's germline CDR1 is SGHRS and CDR2 YFSETQ. The CDR3 is 11 amino acids. The V end lost 6 bases, the J end lost 6 bases, and 7 bases lay between the germline ends. CDR3 nucleotides: TGCGCCAGCAAGAGTACCAATGAGCAGTTCTTC. This sequence encodes CASKSTNEQFF.

This chain connects TRBV4-1 to TRBJ1-1; no clear D. CDR1 MGHRA and CDR2 YSYEKL come from the germline V gene. V lost 0 bases and J lost 7, with 6 bases in between. The CDR3 has 12 residues. The chain's CDR3 is CASSQDLNEAFF. The CDR3 nucleotides are TGCGCCAGCAGCCAAGATTTAAATGAAGCTTTCTTT.

The chain is built from TRBV15 and TRBJ2-1; 7 nucleotides line up with TRBD2. The ends lost 1 base at V and 2 bases at J; junction bases unmatched: 2. Germline CDR1 LNHNV, CDR2 YYDKDF (reference sequence). The CDR3 has 15 residues. Here the CDR3 DNA reads TGTGCCACCAGCAGAGTGGGAGGGCCCTACAATGAGCAGTTCTTC. Translating it yields CATSRVGGPYNEQFF.

The chain joins TRBV3-1 (or the pseudogene TRBV3-2) to TRBJ1-6; no firm D call. V was shortened by 3 bases and J by 1 base, with 7 bases between the two germline ends. Germline assignment: CDR1 LGHDT and CDR2 YNNKEL (reference sequence). The CDR3 loop spans 15 amino acids. CDR3: CASSHHRSYNSPLHF. CDR3 coding DNA: TGTGCCAGCAGCCATCATCGGTCCTATAATTCACCCCTCCACTTT.

This clone was seen a handful of times. The chain recombines TRBV3-1 (or the pseudogene TRBV3-2) with TRBJ1-2; 9 bases align to TRBD1. There are 13 residues in the CDR3. Germline V gene sequence: CDR1 LGHDT, CDR2 YNNKEL (reference sequence). J lost 8 bases, V lost 5 bases, and 6 bases had no gene match. CDR3 protein: CASSGTGGGGYTF. CDR3 sequence (DNA): TGTGCCAGCAGCGGTACAGGGGGCGGAGGCTACACCTTC.

J is TRBJ1-3 and V is TRBV11-2; possible D gene TRBD1, 5 bases. Between the trimmed V and J ends, which lost 4 bases and 0 bases, there was a span of 19 bases. The CDR3 is 18 residues long. Germline CDR1 and CDR2: SGHAT and FQNNGV. The CDR3 sequence is CASSSLRGGEGSGNTIYF. In nucleotides, the CDR3 is TGTGCCAGCAGCTCCCTACGGGGGGGAGAGGGCTCTGGAAACACCATATATTTT.

The genes are TRBV5-1 and TRBJ2-1; D is perhaps TRBD2 (5 bases). V was shortened by 1 base and J by 4 bases, with 6 bases between the two germline ends. Germline V gene data show CDR1 as SGHRS and CDR2 as YFSETQ. The CDR3 is made up of 13 amino acids. DNA of the CDR3: TGCGCCAGCAGCTTGCAGCGGTACAATGAGCAGTTCTTC. Translating gives CASSLQRYNEQFF.

The rearrangement links TRBV28 to TRBJ2-7; D is ambiguous. The V gene's germline CDR1 is MDHEN and CDR2 SYDVKM. This CDR3 spans 12 amino acids. Trimming pared 3 bases from V and 3 bases from J, leaving 6 bases between. CDR3 DNA: TGTGCCAGCAGTTTTCGAGGCTACGAGCAGTACTTC. Translation gives CASSFRGYEQYF.

The chain links TRBV2 to TRBJ2-3; 14 nucleotides align to TRBD2. Germline CDR1 SNHLY, CDR2 FYNNEI. The CDR3 totals 20 residues. V was pared by 4 bases and J by 3 bases, with 15 bases of the junction left unmatched. The CDR3 protein is CASSGLGRTSGRSRTDTQYF. As DNA, the CDR3 is TGTGCCAGCAGTGGCTTGGGCAGGACTAGCGGGAGGTCGAGGACAGATACGCAGTATTTT.

The V gene is TRBV6-2 or TRBV6-3, the J gene TRBJ2-2; 8 bases are a match to TRBD1. The CDR3 is made up of 17 amino acids. J was trimmed by 6 bases and V by 2 bases; bases with no gene match: 11. CDR1 is MNHEY and CDR2 is SVGEGT in the germline V gene. DNA of the CDR3: TGTGCCAGCAGTTACAAGATGAAGGACAGGGTCCCCGGGGAGCTGTTTTTT. Encoded protein: CASSYKMKDRVPGELFF.

This chain connects TRBV19 to TRBJ2-2; a possible D gene is TRBD2 (6 bases). CDR1 and CDR2 (germline): LNHDA, SQIVND (reference sequence). Trimming removed 5 bases from V and 2 bases from J, with 15 bases in between. CDR3 size: 16 residues. Written as DNA, the CDR3 is TGTGCCAGTAGTCCCAGTGGAGGGACCAACACCGGGGAGCTGTTTTTT. Translated, it gives CASSPSGGTNTGELFF.

The CDR3: CSVEGSREGYNEQFF. The CDR3, as DNA: TGCAGCGTTGAGGGGTCCCGGGAGGGATACAATGAGCAGTTCTTC. V is TRBV29-1 and J is TRBJ2-1; 8 nucleotides match TRBD2. V trimming: 3 bases; J trimming: 4 bases; junction bases outside the gene matches: 8. The CDR3 has 15 residues. In germline, CDR1 is SQVTM, CDR2 ANQGSEA.

This clone showed up just once. The CDR3 here is CASSLGNRDSQETQYF. The CDR3 DNA follows: TGTGCCAGCAGCTTGGGAAACCGGGACAGCCAAGAGACCCAGTACTTC. The chain couples TRBV5-4 to TRBJ2-5; 7 nucleotides align to TRBD1. Germline CDR1 is SGHNT and CDR2 is YYREEE (reference sequence). The CDR3 is 16 amino acids. With 0 bases clipped from V and 1 base from J, the junction kept 6 bases outside the gene matches. Combining the CDR3 with reference TRBV5-4 and TRBJ2-5 gives the whole variable domain ETGVTQSPTHLIKTRGQQVTLRCSSQSGHNTVSWYQQALGQGPQFIFQYYREEENGRGNFPPRFSGLQFPNYSSELNVNALELDDSALYLCASSLGNRDSQETQYFGPGTRLLVL.

The CDR3 sequence is CASSLALQGARGYTF. Written as DNA, the CDR3 is TGTGCCAGCAGTTTGGCTTTACAGGGGGCGCGGGGCTACACCTTC. The chain has TRBV6-6 and TRBJ1-2; 9 nucleotides line up with TRBD1. Germline V CDR1 and CDR2: MNHNY, SVGAGI (reference sequence). The CDR3 spans 15 residues. Trimming at V came to 4 bases and at J to 8 bases, leaving 11 bases not matched to a gene.

The chain joins TRBV15 to TRBJ1-1; 9 nucleotides match TRBD1. The trim removed 0 bases at V and 11 bases at J, leaving 7 bases unmatched. The CDR3 has 14 amino acids. Germline CDR1 reads LNHNV; CDR2 reads YYDKDF (reference sequence). The CDR3 protein is CATSREGTGSIAFF. The CDR3 DNA is TGTGCCACCAGCAGAGAGGGGACAGGGTCGATCGCTTTCTTT.

This chain joins TRBV6-2 or TRBV6-3 and TRBJ1-4; unclear D gene. The CDR3 is made up of 11 amino acids. The germline gives CDR1 MNHEY, CDR2 SVGEGT. Trimming left V 5 bases short and J 8 bases short, with 6 bases between. This CDR3 reads CASSTGEKLFF. In DNA form, the CDR3 reads TGTGCCAGCAGTACGGGGGAAAAACTGTTTTTT.

This clone was seen a single time. V usage is TRBV20-1 and J usage is TRBJ2-5; D possibly corresponds to TRBD1 (5 bases). This CDR3 is 11 amino acids long. V was cut by 4 bases and J by 3 bases, with 6 bases left in between. The germline CDR1 and CDR2 sequences are DFQATT and SNEGSKA (reference sequence). CDR3 amino acids: CSATREETQYF. The CDR3, as DNA: TGCAGTGCTACCAGGGAAGAGACCCAGTACTTC.

This clone was picked up one time. The V call is TRBV24-1, the J call TRBJ2-1; 10 positions agree with TRBD2. CDR1 and CDR2 (germline): KGHDR, SFDVKD. The CDR3 covers 14 residues. Losses at the gene ends were 9 bases for V and 12 bases for J; bases not matched to a gene: 13. The DNA for the CDR3 is TGTGCCACCCGGTCTAGCGGGAGTAGTCCAAGGCAGTTCTTC. It translates to CATRSSGSSPRQFF.

The chain is built from TRBV11-2 and TRBJ1-3; no reliable D call. Per the germline V gene, CDR1 is SGHAT and CDR2 is FQNNGV. This CDR3 contains 13 residues. V lost 2 bases and J 4 bases, leaving 6 bases between the germline ends. This CDR3 is CASSLNWGNTIYF. CDR3 coding DNA: TGTGCCAGCAGCTTAAACTGGGGAAACACCATATATTTT.

The rearrangement uses TRBV5-1 and TRBJ2-3, with a weak D call TRBD1 (5 bases). There are 15 residues in the CDR3. Deletions cut 4 bases from V and 0 bases from J, with 12 bases between. CDR1 and CDR2 from the germline V gene are SGHRS and YFSETQ. CDR3 region: CASSATVLSTDTQYF. The CDR3 DNA sequence: TGCGCCAGCAGCGCGACAGTACTTAGCACAGATACGCAGTATTTT.

This clone was observed a few times. V is TRBV7-8 and J is TRBJ1-1; D may be TRBD1 (5 bases). In germline, CDR1 is SGHVS, CDR2 FQNEAQ. Trimming pared 5 bases from V and 1 base from J, leaving 17 bases between. CDR3 length equals 16 residues. The CDR3 loop reads CASSLTRTSSNTEAFF. CDR3 DNA sequence: TGTGCCAGCAGCCTAACCCGGACATCTTCGAACACTGAAGCTTTCTTT.

The chain combines TRBV28 with TRBJ2-6; TRBD2 matches 10 bases. This CDR3 is 18 amino acids long. The trim removed 8 bases at V and 1 base at J, leaving 11 bases unmatched. The germline V gene encodes CDR1 MDHEN and CDR2 SYDVKM. The CDR3 here is CASQREGVSASGANVLTF. CDR3 nucleotides: TGTGCCAGCCAGCGGGAGGGCGTTTCTGCTTCTGGGGCCAACGTCCTGACTTTC.

The chain has TRBV11-3 and TRBJ2-1, with 8 bases matching TRBD2. Germline loops: CDR1 SGHNT, CDR2 YENEEA. The CDR3 covers 15 residues. The junction had 8 bases not matched to a gene; V was cut back by 4 bases and J by 6 bases. The CDR3 coding sequence is TGTGCCAGCAGCTACCGAGCGGGAGTTGGCAATGAGCAGTTCTTC. This codes for CASSYRAGVGNEQFF.

The chain joins TRBV30 to TRBJ2-1, with 12 nucleotides matching TRBD2. The ends lost 8 bases at V and 8 bases at J; junction bases unmatched: 22. The CDR3 has 18 amino acids. Germline values: CDR1 GTSNPN, CDR2 SVGIG (reference sequence). CDR3 in DNA: TGTGCCACCACTTCCCTAGCGGGAGGGCCTGCGGGGGCTTATGAGCAGTTCTTC. Translated: CATTSLAGGPAGAYEQFF. Full variable domain (remainder filled in from reference TRBV30 and TRBJ2-1): SQTIHQWPATLVQPVGSPLSLECTVEGTSNPNLYWYRQAAGRGLQLLFYSVGIGQISSEVPQNLSASRPQDRQFILSSKKLLLSDSGFYLCATTSLAGGPAGAYEQFFGPGTRLTVL.